These 17 T cell receptor beta chains came from one sample sequenced in a study of blood T cell repertoires in COVID-19. Profiled with immunoSEQ multiplex PCR; TCRdb holds only in-frame clones, not every one. The sample has 65,000 or so clones; 65% to 90% are singletons. The sample taken for sequencing was peripheral blood. All receptors come from a man in his forties or fifties with active COVID-19.

This clone showed up just once. This chain uses TRBV27 with TRBJ2-7, with 13 bases fitting TRBD2. The V and J ends lost 7 bases and 6 bases, in that order; junction bases with no gene match: 12. CDR3 size: 16 residues. The germline V gene has CDR1 MNHEY and CDR2 SMNVEV (reference sequence). The CDR3, as DNA: TGTGCCAGCATCCCTTCCGGACTAGCGGGAGCTAGCGAGCAGTACTTC. Translation gives CASIPSGLAGASEQYF.

The chain joins TRBV7-9 to TRBJ1-1, with D maybe TRBD1 (6 bases). The germline V gene encodes CDR1 SEHNR and CDR2 FQNEAQ (reference sequence). The CDR3 contains 14 residues. Trimming removed 4 bases at V and 7 bases at J, with 16 bases between. This CDR3 reads CASSSHRDYGEAFF. CDR3 sequence (DNA): TGTGCCAGCAGCTCCCACAGGGATTATGGTGAAGCTTTCTTT. Full variable domain (remainder filled in from reference TRBV7-9 and TRBJ1-1): DTGVSQNPRHKITKRGQNVTFRCDPISEHNRLYWYRQTLGQGPEFLTYFQNEAQLEKSRLLSDRFSAERPKGSFSTLEIQRTEQGDSAMYLCASSSHRDYGEAFFGQGTRLTVV.

V gene TRBV7-2 combines with J gene TRBJ2-5; D is perhaps TRBD2 (6 bases). Germline lookup yields CDR1 SGHTA and CDR2 FQGNSA. The CDR3 loop spans 14 amino acids. Trimming removed 3 bases from V and 1 base from J, with 9 bases in between. The CDR3 sequence is CASSLYGGQETQYF. In nucleotides, the CDR3 is TGTGCCAGCAGCTTGTACGGGGGCCAAGAGACCCAGTACTTC.

Comments on this clone: The final CDR3 position lacks the conserved phenylalanine or tryptophan, pointing to a likely read error. The DNA is omitted, as the CDR3 cannot be located on it reliably, and the CDR3 follows TCRdb's listing. The chain employs TRBV27 and TRBJ2-3; the table's D call, TRBD2, was not checked against the DNA. The CDR3 has 14 residues if both end residues are counted. CDR1 MNHEY and CDR2 SMNVEV come from the germline V gene (reference sequence). The CDR3 loop reads CASSQGLAGVGTRP.

The chain recombines TRBV5-1 with TRBJ2-3; D gene ambiguous. The CDR3 is 10 amino acids. Per the germline V gene, CDR1 is SGHRS and CDR2 is YFSETQ. Trimming left V 7 bases short and J 5 bases short, with 5 bases between. The CDR3 DNA follows: TGCGCCAGCCCCGTAGATACGCAGTATTTT. Residues: CASPVDTQYF.

The chain is built from TRBV7-2 and TRBJ1-1, with D perhaps TRBD1 (5 bases). Germline CDR1 SGHTA, CDR2 FQGNSA. The CDR3 loop spans 13 amino acids. Trimming removed 5 bases from V and 0 bases from J, with 7 bases in between. The CDR3: CASSLTVNTEAFF. CDR3 nucleotide sequence: TGTGCCAGCAGCCTGACAGTGAACACTGAAGCTTTCTTT.

The chain employs TRBV10-3 and TRBJ2-3, with 12 bases fitting TRBD2. V was pared by 6 bases and J by 0 bases, with 10 bases of the junction left unmatched. The germline V gene encodes CDR1 ENHRY and CDR2 SYGVKD. This CDR3 has 18 amino acids. CDR3 loop: CAISATSGSSSSTDTQYF. As DNA, the CDR3 is TGTGCCATCAGCGCGACTAGCGGGAGCTCCTCAAGCACAGATACGCAGTATTTT.

The V and J genes are TRBV27 and TRBJ2-1; 8 bases are a match to TRBD2. The CDR3 consists of 15 residues. Germline V lookup: CDR1 MNHEY, CDR2 SMNVEV (reference sequence). J lost 7 bases, V lost 8 bases, and 13 bases had no gene match. CDR3 sequence: CASSGGGRPGNEQFF. The CDR3 bases are TGTGCCAGCTCGGGGGGCGGGAGGCCCGGAAATGAGCAGTTCTTC.

This chain joins TRBV9 and TRBJ1-6; no firm D call. Looked up from germline, CDR1 is SGDLS and CDR2 is YYNGEE. Trimming removed 0 bases from V and 7 bases from J, with 11 bases in between. CDR3 size: 15 residues. CDR3 in amino acids: CASSVGGFENSPLHF. In DNA form, the CDR3 reads TGTGCCAGCAGCGTAGGAGGGTTTGAGAATTCACCCCTCCACTTT.

CDR3 region: CASSYSRGGGKLFF. Here the CDR3 DNA reads TGTGCCAGCAGTTACTCAAGGGGGGGCGGAAAACTGTTTTTT. The V and J genes are TRBV6-2 or TRBV6-3 and TRBJ1-4, with D maybe TRBD1 (6 bases). V lost 0 bases and J lost 10, with 12 bases in between. The germline V gene encodes CDR1 MNHEY and CDR2 SVGEGT. This CDR3 comprises 14 residues.

V and J are TRBV4-3 and TRBJ2-3; a weak D match, TRBD2 (6 bases). V lost 6 bases to trimming and J lost 5 bases, with 18 bases between them. This CDR3 region has 15 residues. Germline CDR1 reads LGHNA; CDR2 reads YSLEER. CDR3 DNA sequence: TGCGCCAGCAGTCCGACTAGTCTTAGGGTAGATACGCAGTATTTT. The encoded protein is CASSPTSLRVDTQYF.

The chain recombines TRBV13 with TRBJ2-2; unclear D gene. The length of the CDR3 is 13 residues. Germline-derived CDR1 and CDR2 are PRHDT and FYEKMQ (reference sequence). Trimming took 5 bases from V and 1 from J, leaving 5 bases between them. The CDR3 nucleotides read TGTGCCAGCAGCCCCCGGAACACCGGGGAGCTGTTTTTT. This sequence encodes CASSPRNTGELFF. Based on the CDR3 plus reference TRBV13 and TRBJ2-2, the full variable domain is AAGVIQSPRHLIKEKRETATLKCYPIPRHDTVYWYQQGPGQDPQFLISFYEKMQSDKGSIPDRFSAQQFSDYHSELNMSSLELGDSALYFCASSPRNTGELFFGEGSRLTVL.

This sequence joins TRBV7-8 and TRBJ1-5; possible D gene TRBD1, 6 bases. Trimming stripped 0 bases from V and 5 bases from J, with 20 bases between. Per germline, CDR1 SGHVS and CDR2 FQNEAQ. This CDR3 is built from 18 residues. This CDR3 is CASSLAGSKDSGHQPQHF. CDR3 DNA: TGTGCCAGCAGCTTAGCGGGTTCGAAGGACAGCGGTCATCAGCCCCAGCATTTT.

The V call is TRBV7-3, the J call TRBJ1-2; tentatively, D is TRBD1 (5 bases). The germline CDR1 and CDR2 sequences are SGHTA and FQGTGA. The germline V and J ends were trimmed by 2 bases and 2 bases, with 9 bases remaining between them. The CDR3 has 14 amino acids. CDR3 DNA: TGTGCCAGCAGCTTAGATCGGGGGAACTATGGCTACACCTTC. As protein: CASSLDRGNYGYTF.

The chain recombines TRBV3-1 (or the pseudogene TRBV3-2) with TRBJ2-7; the D is unclear. Germline CDR1 is LGHDT and CDR2 is YNNKEL (reference sequence). Deletions cut 1 base from V and 7 bases from J, with 8 bases between. The CDR3 spans 12 residues. The CDR3 sequence is CASSQANSEQYF. The CDR3 DNA reads TGTGCCAGCAGCCAAGCTAATAGTGAGCAGTACTTC.

The J gene is TRBJ1-3, the V gene TRBV28; D gene unclear. V gave up 3 bases and J gave up 4 bases, with 7 bases separating them. Looked up from germline, CDR1 is MDHEN and CDR2 is SYDVKM. The CDR3 is made up of 13 amino acids. CDR3 coding DNA: TGTGCCAGCAGTTTGGCGGGGGGAAACACCATATATTTT. Translating gives CASSLAGGNTIYF.

Points on this clone: One end of the junction varies from germline; a read error may be responsible. The sample holds other DNA sequences that translate to the same CDR3. The chain is built from TRBV19 and TRBJ1-2; 7 bases are shared with TRBD1. Germline lookup yields CDR1 LNHDA and CDR2 SQIVND (reference sequence). The CDR3 is 15 amino acids. CDR3 sequence (DNA): TGTGCCAGTAACTCCCAGGGGGAAGCTAACTATGGCTATACCTTC. Translation: CASNSQGEANYGYTF.